A selection of T cell receptor beta chains follows, all from one sample in a study of regulatory T cells in long-lasting Graves disease. Each CDR3 protein is one row after TCRdb ran MiXCR on the multiplex PCR reads. The repertoire has hundreds of thousands of distinct CDR3 sequences, roughly 14% of them found once; the top ten carry 8.5% to 10%. This sample also belongs to another study, concerning T cells in Graves' hyperthyroidism and ophthalmopathy.

Sequenced here: peripheral blood mononuclear cells (PBMCs), sampled at new diagnosis, from a patient treated with antithyroid drugs. Every receptor here comes from a young man with Graves disease. The CDR3 runs from the conserved cysteine through the conserved F or W. The order of the fields is D gene, clone size, V gene, J gene, CDR3 length, CDR3 protein, CDR3 DNA. The D gene is left open where the match is weak. Size is omitted from some rows. Given values are once, few, many or a class for expanded clones.

d_call: TRBD2; clone_size: .; v_call: TRBV3-1; j_call: TRBJ2-7; cdr3_length: 14; cdr3_aa: CASGKREAPYEQYF; cdr3_nt: TGTGCCAGCGGTAAGCGGGAGGCCCCCTACGAGCAGTACTTC
d_call: .; clone_size: many; v_call: TRBV20-1; j_call: TRBJ2-7; cdr3_length: 12; cdr3_aa: CSARGTSYEQYF; cdr3_nt: TGCAGTGCTAGGGGCACTTCCTACGAGCAGTACTTC
d_call: .; clone_size: many; v_call: TRBV27; j_call: TRBJ2-7; cdr3_length: 13; cdr3_aa: CASSFGHLKGQYF; cdr3_nt: TGTGCCAGCAGTTTCGGACATTTAAAGGGGCAGTACTTC
d_call: TRBD2; clone_size: many; v_call: TRBV28; j_call: TRBJ2-1; cdr3_length: 14; cdr3_aa: CASRNGRAHNEQFF; cdr3_nt: TGTGCCAGTAGGAACGGGAGGGCCCACAATGAGCAGTTCTTC
d_call: .; clone_size: many; v_call: TRBV20-1; j_call: TRBJ2-1; cdr3_length: 17; cdr3_aa: CSARDPVGKSSYNEQFF; cdr3_nt: TGCAGTGCTAGAGATCCGGTCGGGAAAAGCTCCTACAATGAGCAGTTCTTC
d_call: .; clone_size: once; v_call: TRBV19; j_call: TRBJ2-1; cdr3_length: 13; cdr3_aa: CASTNSGGLEQFF; cdr3_nt: TGTGCCAGTACCAACTCCGGGGGGCTTGAGCAGTTCTTC
d_call: TRBD1; clone_size: .; v_call: TRBV5-5; j_call: TRBJ1-5; cdr3_length: 14; cdr3_aa: CASSLDRGHQPQHF; cdr3_nt: TGTGCCAGCAGCCTTGACAGGGGGCATCAGCCCCAGCATTTT
d_call: TRBD2; clone_size: .; v_call: TRBV5-6; j_call: TRBJ2-1; cdr3_length: 17; cdr3_aa: CASSLVRILAGNNEQFF; cdr3_nt: TGTGCCAGCAGCTTGGTTAGGATTCTAGCGGGAAACAATGAGCAGTTCTTC
d_call: TRBD1; clone_size: .; v_call: TRBV24-1; j_call: TRBJ2-5; cdr3_length: 15; cdr3_aa: CATSDSGTGKETQYF; cdr3_nt: TGTGCCACCAGTGATTCAGGGACAGGGAAAGAGACCCAGTACTTC
d_call: .; clone_size: .; v_call: TRBV6-4; j_call: TRBJ2-5; cdr3_length: 17; cdr3_aa: CASSYRINLWGQETQYF; cdr3_nt: TGTGCCAGCAGTTACAGGATTAATCTTTGGGGACAAGAGACCCAGTACTTC
d_call: .; clone_size: many; v_call: TRBV7-2; j_call: TRBJ2-2; cdr3_length: 15; cdr3_aa: CASSPYRVYTGELFF; cdr3_nt: TGTGCCAGCAGCCCATACAGGGTATACACCGGGGAGCTGTTTTTT
d_call: .; clone_size: many; v_call: TRBV27; j_call: TRBJ1-6; cdr3_length: 16; cdr3_aa: CASRYAGTVINSPLHF; cdr3_nt: TGTGCCAGCAGATACGCCGGGACTGTTATTAATTCACCCCTCCACTTT
d_call: .; clone_size: many; v_call: TRBV13; j_call: TRBJ2-7; cdr3_length: 16; cdr3_aa: CASSLAVTGSSYEQYF; cdr3_nt: TGTGCCAGCAGCTTAGCTGTCACAGGGAGCTCCTACGAGCAGTACTTC
d_call: .; clone_size: .; v_call: TRBV14; j_call: TRBJ1-2; cdr3_length: 15; cdr3_aa: CASSQDSRQVDGYTF; cdr3_nt: TGTGCCAGCAGCCAAGATAGCAGGCAGGTGGATGGCTACACCTTC
d_call: .; clone_size: few; v_call: TRBV12-3/TRBV12-4; j_call: TRBJ1-3; cdr3_length: 16; cdr3_aa: CASSAGQIRSGNIIYF; cdr3_nt: TGTGCCAGCAGTGCCGGACAGATTAGATCTGGAAACATCATATATTTT
d_call: .; clone_size: many; v_call: TRBV20-1; j_call: TRBJ1-1; cdr3_length: 17; cdr3_aa: CSARDLTIQGLNTEAFF; cdr3_nt: TGCAGTGCTAGAGATCTTACGATACAGGGTTTAAACACTGAAGCTTTCTTT
d_call: .; clone_size: many; v_call: TRBV30; j_call: TRBJ1-1; cdr3_length: 12; cdr3_aa: CAWTGLNTEAFF; cdr3_nt: TGTGCCTGGACGGGTCTGAACACTGAAGCTTTCTTT
d_call: .; clone_size: few; v_call: TRBV10-3; j_call: TRBJ1-1; cdr3_length: 13; cdr3_aa: CAISGRGNTEAFF; cdr3_nt: TGTGCCATCAGTGGCAGGGGGAACACTGAAGCTTTCTTT
d_call: .; clone_size: many; v_call: TRBV18; j_call: TRBJ1-1; cdr3_length: 13; cdr3_aa: CASSPQLNTEAFF; cdr3_nt: TGTGCCAGCTCACCACAGCTGAACACTGAAGCTTTCTTT
d_call: .; clone_size: many; v_call: TRBV28; j_call: TRBJ2-2; cdr3_length: 15; cdr3_aa: CATLRPIWNTGELFF; cdr3_nt: TGTGCCACCCTTCGGCCCATATGGAACACCGGGGAGCTGTTTTTT
d_call: TRBD1; clone_size: .; v_call: TRBV2; j_call: TRBJ1-2; cdr3_length: 14; cdr3_aa: CASSVQGTGWGYTF; cdr3_nt: TGTGCCAGCAGCGTACAGGGGACGGGCTGGGGCTACACCTTC
d_call: .; clone_size: many; v_call: TRBV12-3/TRBV12-4; j_call: TRBJ1-3; cdr3_length: 14; cdr3_aa: CASSETGTENTIYF; cdr3_nt: TGTGCCAGCAGTGAAACCGGAACCGAAAACACCATATATTTT
d_call: .; clone_size: many; v_call: TRBV12-3/TRBV12-4; j_call: TRBJ2-2; cdr3_length: 14; cdr3_aa: CASSLHLGGGELFF; cdr3_nt: TGTGCCAGCAGTTTACATTTGGGAGGCGGGGAGCTGTTTTTT
d_call: TRBD1; clone_size: many; v_call: TRBV12-3/TRBV12-4; j_call: TRBJ2-5; cdr3_length: 17; cdr3_aa: CASSFVDRGRPGETQYF; cdr3_nt: TGTGCCAGCAGTTTTGTGGACAGGGGGCGCCCCGGGGAGACCCAGTACTTC
d_call: .; clone_size: many; v_call: TRBV6-2/TRBV6-3; j_call: TRBJ2-5; cdr3_length: 15; cdr3_aa: CASSYLQMSRETQYF; cdr3_nt: TGTGCCAGCAGTTACCTCCAGATGTCTAGGGAGACCCAGTACTTC
d_call: .; clone_size: .; v_call: TRBV18; j_call: TRBJ2-5; cdr3_length: 14; cdr3_aa: CANSPPSGQETQYF; cdr3_nt: TGTGCCAACTCACCACCGTCCGGACAAGAGACCCAGTACTTC
d_call: .; clone_size: few; v_call: TRBV19; j_call: TRBJ2-1; cdr3_length: 19; cdr3_aa: CASSFEHRLLVSSYNEQFF; cdr3_nt: TGTGCCAGTAGTTTCGAACATCGACTACTCGTTAGCTCCTACAATGAGCAGTTCTTC
d_call: TRBD1; clone_size: .; v_call: TRBV5-5; j_call: TRBJ1-2; cdr3_length: 15; cdr3_aa: CASSFPGQGSSGYTF; cdr3_nt: TGTGCCAGCAGCTTCCCGGGACAGGGATCTAGCGGCTACACCTTC
d_call: TRBD2; clone_size: many; v_call: TRBV2; j_call: TRBJ2-1; cdr3_length: 14; cdr3_aa: CASRSGRGNNEQFF; cdr3_nt: TGTGCCAGCCGAAGCGGGAGGGGTAACAATGAGCAGTTCTTC
d_call: TRBD2; clone_size: many; v_call: TRBV6-1; j_call: TRBJ2-7; cdr3_length: 13; cdr3_aa: CATTSASSYEQYF; cdr3_nt: TGTGCCACAACTAGCGCGAGCTCCTACGAGCAGTACTTC
d_call: .; clone_size: many; v_call: TRBV29-1; j_call: TRBJ1-2; cdr3_length: 14; cdr3_aa: CSVGQLPGGRGYTF; cdr3_nt: TGCAGCGTTGGACAGCTCCCTGGGGGTCGAGGCTACACCTTC
d_call: .; clone_size: many; v_call: TRBV20-1; j_call: TRBJ2-7; cdr3_length: 15; cdr3_aa: CSAITGLGLSYEQYF; cdr3_nt: TGCAGTGCCATTACAGGTTTGGGGCTTTCCTACGAGCAGTACTTC
d_call: TRBD2; clone_size: few; v_call: TRBV25-1; j_call: TRBJ2-1; cdr3_length: 14; cdr3_aa: CAHLPGLALIEQFF; cdr3_nt: TGTGCCCATTTACCGGGACTAGCTCTCATTGAGCAGTTCTTC
d_call: .; clone_size: .; v_call: TRBV7-9; j_call: TRBJ2-3; cdr3_length: 9; cdr3_aa: CALGDTQYF; cdr3_nt: TGTGCTTTGGGGGATACGCAGTATTTT
d_call: TRBD2; clone_size: many; v_call: TRBV29-1; j_call: TRBJ2-5; cdr3_length: 14; cdr3_aa: CSVEDLAGEETQYF; cdr3_nt: TGCAGCGTTGAAGATTTGGCGGGGGAGGAGACCCAGTACTTC
d_call: .; clone_size: many; v_call: TRBV11-2; j_call: TRBJ2-7; cdr3_length: 15; cdr3_aa: CASSLVSGTRAEQYF; cdr3_nt: TGTGCCAGCAGCTTAGTGTCCGGGACCCGGGCCGAGCAGTACTTC
d_call: TRBD1; clone_size: few; v_call: TRBV7-2; j_call: TRBJ1-2; cdr3_length: 14; cdr3_aa: CASSPTGGGSGYTF; cdr3_nt: TGTGCCAGCAGTCCGACAGGGGGCGGGAGTGGCTACACCTTC
d_call: .; clone_size: many; v_call: TRBV6-2/TRBV6-3; j_call: TRBJ2-7; cdr3_length: 12; cdr3_aa: CAGGGRPYEQYF; cdr3_nt: TGTGCCGGTGGGGGGAGGCCCTACGAGCAGTACTTC
d_call: TRBD2; clone_size: many; v_call: TRBV2; j_call: TRBJ2-1; cdr3_length: 14; cdr3_aa: CASSVWREGNEQFF; cdr3_nt: TGTGCCAGCAGTGTTTGGCGGGAGGGGAATGAGCAGTTCTTC
d_call: TRBD2; clone_size: few; v_call: TRBV19; j_call: TRBJ2-1; cdr3_length: 18; cdr3_aa: CASSIGPSGDHSYNEQFF; cdr3_nt: TGTGCCAGTAGTATAGGACCTAGCGGGGACCACTCCTACAATGAGCAGTTCTTC
d_call: TRBD1; clone_size: many; v_call: TRBV2; j_call: TRBJ1-5; cdr3_length: 14; cdr3_aa: CASTEDRRGQPQHF; cdr3_nt: TGTGCCAGCACTGAGGACAGGAGAGGTCAGCCCCAGCATTTT
d_call: TRBD2; clone_size: .; v_call: TRBV20-1; j_call: TRBJ2-3; cdr3_length: 14; cdr3_aa: CSEGLGGTTDTQYF; cdr3_nt: TGCAGTGAGGGACTCGGGGGGACCACAGATACGCAGTATTTT
d_call: .; clone_size: few; v_call: TRBV6-1; j_call: TRBJ1-2; cdr3_length: 13; cdr3_aa: CASSEAGFYGYTF; cdr3_nt: TGTGCCAGCAGTGAAGCTGGATTCTATGGCTACACCTTC
d_call: TRBD1; clone_size: few; v_call: TRBV19; j_call: TRBJ2-5; cdr3_length: 14; cdr3_aa: CASSPSRGQGTQYF; cdr3_nt: TGTGCCAGTAGTCCCTCCAGGGGGCAAGGGACCCAGTACTTC
d_call: TRBD1; clone_size: many; v_call: TRBV5-4; j_call: TRBJ2-1; cdr3_length: 15; cdr3_aa: CASSPDRPSYNEQFF; cdr3_nt: TGTGCCAGCAGCCCGGACAGGCCGTCCTACAATGAGCAGTTCTTC